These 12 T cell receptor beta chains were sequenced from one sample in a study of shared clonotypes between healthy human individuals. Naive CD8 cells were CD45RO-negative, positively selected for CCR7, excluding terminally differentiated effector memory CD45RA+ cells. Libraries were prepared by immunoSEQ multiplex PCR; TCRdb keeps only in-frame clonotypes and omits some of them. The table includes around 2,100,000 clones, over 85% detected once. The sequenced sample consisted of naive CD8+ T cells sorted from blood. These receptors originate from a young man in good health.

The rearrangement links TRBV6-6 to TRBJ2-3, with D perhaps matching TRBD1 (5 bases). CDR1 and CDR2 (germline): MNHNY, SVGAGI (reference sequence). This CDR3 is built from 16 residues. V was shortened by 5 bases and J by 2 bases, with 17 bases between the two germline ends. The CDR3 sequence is CASSIDQGFNTDTQYF. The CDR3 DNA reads TGTGCCAGCAGTATCGATCAGGGATTTAACACAGATACGCAGTATTTT.

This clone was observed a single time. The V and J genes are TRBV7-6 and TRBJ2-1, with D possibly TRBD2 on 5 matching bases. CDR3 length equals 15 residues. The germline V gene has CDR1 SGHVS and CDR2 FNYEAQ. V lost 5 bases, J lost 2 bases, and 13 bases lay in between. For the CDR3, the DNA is TGTGCCAGCAGCCCCAGGACTGGCCCCTACAATGAGCAGTTCTTC. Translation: CASSPRTGPYNEQFF.

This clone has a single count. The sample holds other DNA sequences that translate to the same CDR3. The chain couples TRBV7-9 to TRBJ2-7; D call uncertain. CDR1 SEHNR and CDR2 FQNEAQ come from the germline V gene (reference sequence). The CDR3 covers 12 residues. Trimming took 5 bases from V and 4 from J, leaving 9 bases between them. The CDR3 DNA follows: TGTGCCAGCAGCCCCGGAAGGTACGAGCAGTACTTC. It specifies CASSPGRYEQYF.

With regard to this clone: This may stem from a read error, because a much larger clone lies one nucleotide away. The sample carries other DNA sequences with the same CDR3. This chain's CDR3 is CASSFGQDYEQYF. The CDR3 nucleotides are TGCGCCAGCAGCTTTGGACAGGACTACGAGCAGTACTTC. The V call is TRBV5-1, the J call TRBJ2-7; 7 bases align to TRBD1. V was clipped by 2 bases and J by 3 bases; unmatched bases: 2. Germline-derived CDR1 and CDR2 are SGHRS and YFSETQ. The CDR3 is made up of 13 amino acids.

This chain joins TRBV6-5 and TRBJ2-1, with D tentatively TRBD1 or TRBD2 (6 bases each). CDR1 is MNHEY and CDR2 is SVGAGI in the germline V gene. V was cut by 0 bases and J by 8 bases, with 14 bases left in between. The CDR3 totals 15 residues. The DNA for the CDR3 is TGTGCCAGCAGTTACTCGATAGGGGGAGGAGATGAGCAGTTCTTC. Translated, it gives CASSYSIGGGDEQFF.

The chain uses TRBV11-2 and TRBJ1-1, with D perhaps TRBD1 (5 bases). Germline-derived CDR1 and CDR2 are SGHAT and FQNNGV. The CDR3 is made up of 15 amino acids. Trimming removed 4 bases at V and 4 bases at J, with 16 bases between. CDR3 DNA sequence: TGTGCCAGCAGCTCGAGGGTCGTGAGGGGCACTGAAGCTTTCTTT. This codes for CASSSRVVRGTEAFF.

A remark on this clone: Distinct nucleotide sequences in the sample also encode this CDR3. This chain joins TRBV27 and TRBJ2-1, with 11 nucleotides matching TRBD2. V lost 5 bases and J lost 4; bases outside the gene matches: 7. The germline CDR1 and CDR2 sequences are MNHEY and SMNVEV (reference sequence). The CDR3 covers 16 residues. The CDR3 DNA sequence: TGTGCCAGCAGTCTACTAGCGGGAGTCGGGTACAATGAGCAGTTCTTC. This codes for CASSLLAGVGYNEQFF.

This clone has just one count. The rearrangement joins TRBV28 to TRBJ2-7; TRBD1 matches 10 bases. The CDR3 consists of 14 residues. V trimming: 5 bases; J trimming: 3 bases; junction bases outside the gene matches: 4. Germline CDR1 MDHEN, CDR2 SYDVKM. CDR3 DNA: TGTGCCAGCAGTACAGGGACAGGGGACTACGAGCAGTACTTC. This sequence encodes CASSTGTGDYEQYF. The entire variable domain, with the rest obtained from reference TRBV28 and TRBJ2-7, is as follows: DVKVTQSSRYLVKRTGEKVFLECVQDMDHENMFWYRQDPGLGLRLIYFSYDVKMKEKGDIPEGYSVSREKKERFSLILESASTNQTSMYLCASSTGTGDYEQYFGPGTRLTVT.

As DNA, the CDR3 is TGTGCCAGCAGCGCTTGGGGGGAAGATACGCAGTATTTT. This gives the protein CASSAWGEDTQYF. V usage is TRBV9 and J usage is TRBJ2-3; D possibly corresponds to TRBD2 (6 bases). Per the germline V gene, CDR1 is SGDLS and CDR2 is YYNGEE. The CDR3 consists of 13 residues. V was pared by 3 bases and J by 5 bases, with 10 bases between.

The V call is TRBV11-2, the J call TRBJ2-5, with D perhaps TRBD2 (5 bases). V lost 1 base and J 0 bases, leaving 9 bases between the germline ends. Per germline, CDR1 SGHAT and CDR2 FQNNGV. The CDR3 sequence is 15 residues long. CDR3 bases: TGTGCCAGCAGCTTAGTAGCGACCGACCAAGAGACCCAGTACTTC. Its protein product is CASSLVATDQETQYF.

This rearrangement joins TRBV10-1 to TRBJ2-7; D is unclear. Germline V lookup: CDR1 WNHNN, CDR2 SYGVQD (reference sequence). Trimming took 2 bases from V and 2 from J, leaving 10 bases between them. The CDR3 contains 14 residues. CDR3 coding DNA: TGCGCCAGCAGTGAGAGTCTTTACGCCTACGAGCAGTACTTC. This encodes CASSESLYAYEQYF.

The CDR3 DNA reads TGTGCCAGCAGTTTAGCGGCGGGGCACGGGAACACTGAAGCTTTCTTT. Its translation: CASSLAAGHGNTEAFF. V gene TRBV27 combines with J gene TRBJ1-1; a weak D match, TRBD1 (5 bases). CDR3 length equals 16 residues. Trimming shortened V by 2 bases and J by 1 base, and 14 bases separated the two germline ends. CDR1 and CDR2 (germline): MNHEY, SMNVEV (reference sequence).